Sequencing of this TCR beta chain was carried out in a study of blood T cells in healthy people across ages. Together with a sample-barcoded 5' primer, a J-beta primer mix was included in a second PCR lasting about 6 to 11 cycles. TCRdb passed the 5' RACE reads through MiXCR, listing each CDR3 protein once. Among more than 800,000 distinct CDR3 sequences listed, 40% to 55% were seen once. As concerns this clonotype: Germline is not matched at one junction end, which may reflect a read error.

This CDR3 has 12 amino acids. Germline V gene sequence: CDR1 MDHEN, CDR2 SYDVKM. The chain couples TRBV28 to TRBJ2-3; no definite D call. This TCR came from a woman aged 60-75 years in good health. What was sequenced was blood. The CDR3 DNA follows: TGTGCCGGCAGTCCCTTCCCAGATACGCAGTATTTT. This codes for CAGSPFPDTQYF.